This paragraph reports one T cell receptor beta chain. Germline V gene data show CDR1 as SGHDT and CDR2 as YYEEEE. The V gene lost 2 bases and the J gene lost 1 base, with 10 bases spanning the gap. This CDR3 has 14 residues. The sample belongs to a study of T cell responses to AZD1222 COVID-19 vaccine. Study-wide background: Second-dose intervals of approximately 4 or approximately 12 weeks were pooled.

Measured with immunoSEQ multiplex PCR; TCRdb has only the in-frame clones, and not every one. The data show 55,000 to 70,000 clones, 88% seen once. Sequencing was performed on peripheral blood, taken on day 0 of AZD1222 vaccination. The V and J genes are TRBV5-6 and TRBJ2-7; D gene ambiguous. The receptor comes from an adult in good health. The CDR3 coding sequence is TGTGCCAGCAGCTTAGGCAGTAAATCCTACGAGCAGTACTTC. As protein: CASSLGSKSYEQYF.